The entry below gives a single T cell receptor (beta chain) sequence along with its context. Only in-frame clones appear in the TCRdb table, and some are missing; sequencing was by immunoSEQ multiplex PCR. The data contain 500,000 to 750,000 clones, more than 75% of them singletons. The CDR3 extends over 11 amino acids. The germline gives CDR1 SQVTM, CDR2 ANQGSEA. The J segment lost 6 bases and the V segment lost 6 bases, leaving 4 bases of the junction unmatched. This entry belongs to a study of shared T cell receptors in the human thymus. These sequences were also reported in another study, on human thymus T cells. This second study notes: Donors consisted of healthy Finnish infants (having corrective surgery for congenital heart defects). Resections obtained during corrective heart surgery supplied the thymus tissue. Thymic and blood repertoires showed apparently biased V and J gene usage. The related literature has documented a marked overlap of thymic repertoires among unrelated individuals.

The sequencing sample was made of thymocytes. The chain recombines TRBV29-1 with TRBJ1-2; 7 nucleotides align to TRBD1. The receptor was derived from a boy under two years old with a congenital heart defect. CDR3 protein: CSVLTGNGYTF. The CDR3 region has the DNA TGCAGCGTACTGACAGGGAATGGCTACACCTTC. The full variable domain, in which reference TRBV29-1 and TRBJ1-2 provide the parts outside the CDR3, is SAVISQKPSRDICQRGTSLTIQCQVDSQVTMMFWYRQQPGQSLTLIATANQGSEATYESGFVIDKFPISRPNLTFSTLTVSNMSPEDSSIYLCSVLTGNGYTFGSGTRLTVV.